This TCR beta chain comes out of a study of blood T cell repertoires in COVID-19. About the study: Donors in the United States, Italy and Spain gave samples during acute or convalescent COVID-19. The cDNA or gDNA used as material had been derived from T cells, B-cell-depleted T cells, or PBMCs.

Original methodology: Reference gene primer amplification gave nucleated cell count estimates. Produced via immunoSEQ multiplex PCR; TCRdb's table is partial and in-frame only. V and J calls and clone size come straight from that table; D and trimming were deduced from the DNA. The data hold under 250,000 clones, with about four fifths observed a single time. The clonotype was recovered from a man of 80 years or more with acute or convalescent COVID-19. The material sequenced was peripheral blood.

The CDR3 DNA reads TGCGCCAGCAGCGCGGGACGGAGCGAGCAGTTCTTC. Translation gives CASSAGRSEQFF. This sequence joins TRBV5-1 and TRBJ2-1; D is perhaps TRBD2 (6 bases). This CDR3 is built from 12 residues. V was cut by 4 bases and J by 10 bases, with 12 bases left in between. Germline CDR1 and CDR2: SGHRS and YFSETQ.